This passage covers 2 T cell receptor beta chains from one sample sequenced in a study of blood T cell repertoires in COVID-19. Clones were read by immunoSEQ multiplex PCR, and TCRdb kept only the in-frame ones, dropping some. Altogether around 70,000 clones are present, around 75% being singletons, with the ten largest covering 20% to 25%. Sequencing input: peripheral blood. Source of these receptors: a man between 65 and 85 years old with acute or convalescent COVID-19.

The chain recombines TRBV6-5 with TRBJ1-6, with D maybe TRBD1 (5 bases). The V end lost 6 bases, the J end lost 10 bases, and 16 bases lay between the germline ends. The germline gives CDR1 MNHEY, CDR2 SVGAGI. The CDR3 is 14 amino acids. Here the CDR3 reads CASSYGQEPSPLHF. CDR3 in DNA: TGTGCCAGCAGCTACGGACAAGAGCCCTCACCCCTCCACTTT.

The chain links TRBV5-1 to TRBJ2-5; a weak D match, TRBD2 (6 bases). This CDR3 is built from 14 residues. The V end lost 4 bases, the J end lost 4 bases, and 14 bases lay between the germline ends. Germline CDR1 SGHRS, CDR2 YFSETQ. CDR3 sequence reads: CASSRPGVRETQYF. CDR3 DNA: TGCGCCAGCAGCCGGCCGGGGGTCAGAGAGACCCAGTACTTC.